The rows below give T cell receptor beta chains drawn from one sample of a study of PD-L1 blockade in urothelial cancer. Method: immunoSEQ multiplex PCR; TCRdb's copy keeps in-frame clones and lacks some. The sample carries roughly 40,000 clones, roughly nine tenths recorded once. The sequences come from PBMCs, collected around atezolizumab (anti-PD-L1) treatment. All receptors derive from a woman aged 55 to 70 with urothelial cancer. Both conserved end residues are part of each CDR3. D genes are given only for firm matches. Rows may omit the clone size; those that give it use once, few, many or a size class.

abundance,v_gene,j_gene,d_gene,CDR3aa,CDR3nt
.,TRBV7-9,TRBJ1-4,TRBD1,CASSRKSGQILATNEKLFF,TGTGCCAGCAGCAGAAAATCGGGACAGATACTAGCAACTAATGAAAAACTGTTTTTT
.,TRBV7-8,TRBJ2-5,TRBD2,CASSLSSPWTSDQETQYF,TGTGCCAGCAGCTTAAGTAGTCCATGGACTAGCGACCAAGAGACCCAGTACTTC
.,TRBV7-6,TRBJ2-1,.,CASSLGQSYNEQFF,TGTGCCAGCAGCTTAGGACAGTCCTACAATGAGCAGTTCTTC
.,TRBV5-1,TRBJ1-4,.,CASRPGGNEKLFF,TGCGCCAGCAGGCCTGGGGGCAATGAAAAACTGTTTTTT
.,TRBV30,TRBJ2-3,TRBD1,CAWTTGAGLNVQYF,TGTGCCTGGACCACAGGGGCCGGACTCAATGTGCAGTATTTT
.,TRBV6-4,TRBJ2-1,TRBD2,CASSDGREEAEQFF,TGTGCCAGCAGTGACGGGCGGGAGGAGGCTGAGCAGTTCTTC
.,TRBV29-1,TRBJ1-2,TRBD1,CSVTGTGSTRTNYGYTF,TGCAGCGTCACCGGGACAGGGAGTACCAGAACAAACTATGGCTACACCTTC
.,TRBV28,TRBJ1-2,TRBD1,CVSSLVGTDNYGYTF,TGTGTCAGCAGTTTAGTAGGGACAGATAACTATGGCTACACCTTC
.,TRBV5-1,TRBJ2-5,TRBD2,CASGTSPTKQETQYF,TGCGCCAGCGGGACTAGTCCGACCAAGCAAGAGACCCAGTACTTC
once,TRBV28,TRBJ2-1,TRBD1,CASITWTGDFSYNEQFF,TGTGCCAGCATCACATGGACAGGGGATTTCTCCTACAATGAGCAGTTCTTC
.,TRBV28,TRBJ1-1,.,CASNRQRTNTEAFF,TGTGCCAGCAATAGACAGCGAACCAACACTGAAGCTTTCTTT
.,TRBV11-2,TRBJ2-2,.,CASSLVMAAGELFF,TGTGCCAGCAGCTTAGTAATGGCGGCCGGGGAGCTGTTTTTT
.,TRBV5-1,TRBJ1-1,.,CASSLDPGNPEAFF,TGCGCCAGCAGCTTGGATCCGGGAAACCCTGAAGCTTTCTTT
few,TRBV5-5,TRBJ2-7,.,CASSLALLGDEQYF,TGTGCCAGCAGCTTGGCTCTGCTGGGAGACGAGCAGTACTTC
once,TRBV20-1,TRBJ2-3,TRBD2,CSSGSFNTQYF,TGCAGTAGCGGGAGCTTCAATACGCAGTATTTT
.,TRBV6-5,TRBJ1-6,TRBD1,CAVGQGSSYNSPLHF,TGTGCCGTCGGACAGGGGAGCTCCTATAATTCACCCCTCCACTTT
.,TRBV18,TRBJ1-1,.,CASSSDMNTEAFF,TGTGCCAGCTCATCCGACATGAACACTGAAGCTTTCTTT
once,TRBV29-1,TRBJ1-1,.,CSVQLGGGAFF,TGCAGCGTTCAGCTCGGGGGGGGCGCTTTCTTT
.,TRBV2,TRBJ1-5,TRBD1,CAIRTGGNQPQHF,TGTGCCATACGGACAGGGGGCAATCAGCCCCAGCATTTT
.,TRBV7-9,TRBJ1-2,.,CASSLRGGDYGYTF,TGTGCCAGCAGCTTGAGAGGGGGGGACTATGGCTACACCTTC
once,TRBV28,TRBJ1-1,TRBD1,CASSPGRGQGITEAFF,TGTGCCAGCAGCCCGGGGAGGGGACAGGGTATTACTGAAGCTTTCTTT
.,TRBV9,TRBJ2-3,TRBD2,CASSVASGKDTQYF,TGTGCCAGCAGCGTAGCTAGCGGGAAGGATACGCAGTATTTT
.,TRBV19,TRBJ1-4,TRBD1,CASGQGAEKLFF,TGTGCCAGCGGACAGGGGGCCGAAAAACTGTTTTTT